The 30 T cell receptor beta chains below come from one sample, sequenced in a study of regulatory T cells in long-lasting Graves disease. Sample time point: newly diagnosed GD, antithyroid drugs for less than 3 months. PBMC-derived RNA was used for the TCR library. Arm-PCR with iRepertoire HTBI primers amplified the CDR3 regions for these TCR beta libraries. MiXCR, applied by TCRdb to the multiplex PCR reads, yields one record per CDR3 protein. Of roughly 400,000 distinct CDR3 sequences listed, about a sixth are singletons. In addition, the sample was reused for a study of T cells in Graves' hyperthyroidism and ophthalmopathy.

The source material was peripheral blood mononuclear cells (PBMCs), sampled at new diagnosis, from a patient treated with antithyroid drugs. The receptor set was obtained from a woman between 18 and 30 years old with Graves disease.

This clonotype was recorded many times. The chain recombines TRBV12-3 or TRBV12-4 with TRBJ1-5, with a possible D match to TRBD1 (5 bases). This CDR3 has 14 residues. V was shortened by 4 bases and J by 5 bases, with 12 bases between the two germline ends. The CDR3, as DNA: TGTGCCAGCAGTTCCGCGGGGGTCGATCAGCCCCAGCATTTT. Its protein product is CASSSAGVDQPQHF.

This clonotype has ten or more counts. The chain is built from TRBV12-3 or TRBV12-4 and TRBJ2-5; 11 positions match TRBD1. J lost 1 base, V lost 2 bases, and 15 bases had no gene match. This CDR3 spans 20 amino acids. CDR3 coding DNA: TGTGCCAGCAGTTTAAGGGGGCTTGGACAGGGGGCGAAAGGCCAAGAGACCCAGTACTTC. It encodes CASSLRGLGQGAKGQETQYF.

The chain combines TRBV4-2 with TRBJ2-1, with 7 bases aligning to TRBD1. V gave up 1 base and J gave up 5 bases; unmatched junction bases: 5. Germline CDR1 is LGHNA and CDR2 is YNFKEQ. The CDR3 consists of 15 residues. The CDR3 nucleotides are TGTGCCAGCAGCCAAGGGTTCGGGACAGACAATGAGCAGTTCTTC. Protein product: CASSQGFGTDNEQFF.

The chain couples TRBV6-5 to TRBJ2-4; 7 bases agree with TRBD2. Trimming took 2 bases from V and 1 from J; bases not matched to a gene: 14. Germline CDR1 reads MNHEY; CDR2 reads SVGAGI. The CDR3 runs to 19 residues. CDR3 protein: CASSYNKGGSGGAKNIQYF. The DNA of the CDR3 is TGTGCCAGCAGTTACAACAAAGGCGGGAGTGGGGGGGCCAAAAACATTCAGTACTTC.

This clonotype has a count of ten or more. V is TRBV5-1 and J is TRBJ2-7; D possibly corresponds to TRBD1 (6 bases). With 2 bases removed from V and 9 bases from J, the gap between germline ends came to 18 bases. Germline V gives CDR1 SGHRS, CDR2 YFSETQ. This CDR3 has 14 residues. CDR3 loop: CASSFVTGPTGQYF. CDR3 sequence (DNA): TGCGCCAGCAGCTTTGTGACAGGTCCAACTGGGCAGTACTTC.

This chain uses TRBV10-3 with TRBJ1-2; 8 bases map to TRBD1. The CDR3 has 15 residues. From germline, CDR1 is ENHRY and CDR2 SYGVKD. The ends lost 10 bases at V and 3 bases at J; junction bases unmatched: 13. This CDR3 is CANMKGTGGDYGYTF. The CDR3 DNA reads TGTGCCAACATGAAAGGTACAGGGGGAGACTATGGCTACACCTTC.

In its sample, this clonotype was seen many times. The V call is TRBV20-1, the J call TRBJ2-5, with TRBD2 matching 9 bases. Germline V gene data show CDR1 as DFQATT and CDR2 as SNEGSKA (reference sequence). With V trimmed by 0 bases and J by 4 bases, 0 bases remained unmatched. The CDR3 consists of 13 residues. The CDR3 DNA sequence: TGCAGTGCTAGAGATAGCGGGAGAGAGACCCAGTACTTC. Its translation is CSARDSGRETQYF.

As concerns this clonotype: This clone may be a read error of a much larger clone one base away. Lacking the conserved final phenylalanine or tryptophan, this CDR3 likely reflects a read error. V usage is TRBV13 and J usage is TRBJ1-2, with 9 bases matching TRBD1. There are 15 residues in the CDR3. J lost 7 bases, V lost 0 bases, and 6 bases had no gene match. Germline CDR1 is PRHDT and CDR2 is FYEKMQ (reference sequence). The CDR3 bases are TGTGCCAGCAGCTTAGGCCTTACAGGGGGCTTTGGCTACACCTTA. Encoded protein: CASSLGLTGGFGYTL.

Ten or more counts support this clonotype. The chain uses TRBV27 and TRBJ2-1; weak D call: TRBD1 (8 bases). This CDR3 has 15 amino acids. Germline CDR1 MNHEY, CDR2 SMNVEV (reference sequence). V lost 5 bases, J lost 5 bases, and 16 bases lay in between. CDR3 in amino acids: CASSNHRGRDNEQFF. The CDR3 DNA follows: TGTGCCAGCAGTAACCACAGGGGGAGGGACAATGAGCAGTTCTTC.

This clonotype has at least ten counts. This chain uses TRBV13 with TRBJ1-2; 8 nucleotides align to TRBD1. V lost 3 bases and J lost 4; bases outside the gene matches: 10. The CDR3 sequence is 16 residues long. CDR1 and CDR2 (germline): PRHDT, FYEKMQ (reference sequence). The CDR3 DNA sequence: TGTGCCAGCAGCTTCGGGACAGGAAGAGGGGTCTATGGCTACACCTTC. As protein: CASSFGTGRGVYGYTF.

This clonotype was seen repeatedly, ten times or more. The chain has TRBV20-1 and TRBJ2-1, with a tentative D call TRBD1 (6 bases). V lost 0 bases and J lost 6, with 9 bases in between. The length of the CDR3 is 13 residues. Germline loops: CDR1 DFQATT, CDR2 SNEGSKA (reference sequence). CDR3 protein: CSARDGGPNEQFF. DNA for the CDR3: TGCAGTGCTAGAGATGGGGGCCCCAATGAGCAGTTCTTC.

This clonotype was counted many times. The chain is built from TRBV11-2 and TRBJ2-1; D is unclear. The CDR3 spans 11 residues. CDR1 is SGHAT and CDR2 is FQNNGV in the germline V gene. With 5 bases removed from V and 10 bases from J, the gap between germline ends came to 9 bases. The CDR3 bases are TGTGCCAGCAGCCCAGGTTACGAGCAGTTCTTC. Protein sequence: CASSPGYEQFF.

This clonotype was observed many times. The chain links TRBV29-1 to TRBJ2-7; 8 bases map to TRBD1. In germline, CDR1 is SQVTM, CDR2 ANQGSEA. V lost 5 bases, J lost 3 bases, and 3 bases stayed unmatched. The CDR3 totals 12 residues. CDR3 region: CSVTTGDYEQYF. CDR3 nucleotide sequence: TGCAGCGTTACGACAGGGGACTACGAGCAGTACTTC.

This clonotype was seen at least ten times. The CDR3 loop is CASRDNYGYTF. The DNA for the CDR3 is TGTGCCAGCAGGGATAACTATGGCTACACCTTC. The V call is TRBV27, the J call TRBJ1-2, with D hard to call. CDR1 is MNHEY and CDR2 is SMNVEV in the germline V gene (reference sequence). With 6 bases removed from V and 1 base from J, the gap between germline ends came to 3 bases. This CDR3 is 11 amino acids long.

This clonotype was detected many times. The chain uses TRBV10-3 and TRBJ2-1, with D unclear. Trimming removed 0 bases at V and 6 bases at J, with 9 bases between. CDR1 is ENHRY, CDR2 SYGVKD, per germline. The CDR3 is 14 amino acids. CDR3 protein: CAISESNSFNEQFF. In DNA form, the CDR3 reads TGTGCCATCAGTGAGTCTAACAGTTTCAATGAGCAGTTCTTC.

The chain recombines TRBV7-2 with TRBJ2-5; 9 bases line up with TRBD2. Trimming at V came to 4 bases and at J to 5 bases, leaving 11 bases not matched to a gene. In germline, CDR1 is SGHTA, CDR2 FQGNSA. CDR3 length: 16 residues. Here the CDR3 reads CASSSRVSGSGETQYF. The DNA for the CDR3 is TGTGCCAGCAGCTCCAGGGTTAGCGGGAGTGGTGAGACCCAGTACTTC.

In this sample, this clonotype turned up many times. The V and J genes are TRBV28 and TRBJ2-2; D remains ambiguous. Deletions cut 3 bases from V and 7 bases from J, with 12 bases between. Germline V gives CDR1 MDHEN, CDR2 SYDVKM. CDR3 length: 14 residues. The CDR3 sequence is CASSLARSDGELFF. CDR3 coding DNA: TGTGCCAGCAGTTTGGCCAGGTCTGACGGGGAGCTGTTTTTT.

In this sample, this clonotype turned up many times. The V and J genes are TRBV28 and TRBJ2-7; TRBD2 agrees at 7 bases. CDR1 MDHEN and CDR2 SYDVKM come from the germline V gene. Trimming at V came to 5 bases and at J to 0 bases, leaving 7 bases not matched to a gene. This CDR3 has 15 residues. The CDR3 sequence is CASSEPSGISYEQYF. The CDR3 DNA is TGTGCCAGCAGTGAACCTAGCGGTATCTCCTACGAGCAGTACTTC.

This clonotype was seen only once. A much larger clonotype is one base distant, so this may be a read error. V usage is TRBV9 and J usage is TRBJ2-6; 10 bases match TRBD1. CDR1 and CDR2 from the germline V gene are SGDLS and YYNGEE. This CDR3 has 17 amino acids. In nucleotides, the CDR3 is TGTGCCAGCAGCGTGACAGGGGGCGGCTCTGGGGCCAACGTCCTGGCTTTC. Protein: CASSVTGGGSGANVLAF. Full variable domain (remainder filled in from reference TRBV9 and TRBJ2-6): DSGVTQTPKHLITATGQRVTLRCSPRSGDLSVYWYQQSLDQGLQFLIQYYNGEERAKGNILERFSAQQFPDLHSELNLSSLELGDSALYFCASSVTGGGSGANVLAFGAGSRLTVL.

This clonotype was seen many times. This chain connects TRBV20-1 to TRBJ2-7, with D perhaps TRBD2 (6 bases). V was clipped by 4 bases and J by 3 bases, with 16 bases between them. CDR1 and CDR2 from the germline V gene are DFQATT and SNEGSKA (reference sequence). The CDR3 covers 14 residues. CDR3 residues: CSANNAGNSYEQYF. The CDR3 DNA reads as TGCAGTGCTAACAACGCGGGGAACAGCTACGAGCAGTACTTC.

This clonotype was detected many times. V is TRBV12-3 or TRBV12-4 and J is TRBJ1-1, with a tentative D call TRBD1 (6 bases). CDR3 size: 15 residues. The V end was cut by 2 bases, the J end by 6 bases, with 16 bases between. CDR3 amino acids: CASSLSIMEGAEAFF. In DNA, the CDR3 is TGTGCCAGCAGTTTAAGCATCATGGAGGGGGCTGAAGCTTTCTTT.

This clonotype has a count of ten or more. The V gene is TRBV2, the J gene TRBJ2-7; D is uncertain. The V end was cut by 6 bases, the J end by 7 bases, with 7 bases between. This CDR3 has 10 amino acids. Germline lookup yields CDR1 SNHLY and CDR2 FYNNEI. The CDR3 is CASRGFEQYF. The DNA of the CDR3 is TGTGCCAGCAGGGGGTTTGAGCAGTACTTC. The entire variable domain, with the rest obtained from reference TRBV2 and TRBJ2-7, is as follows: EPEVTQTPSHQVTQMGQEVILRCVPISNHLYFYWYRQILGQKVEFLVSFYNNEISEKSEIFDDQFSVERPDGSNFTLKIRSTKLEDSAMYFCASRGFEQYFGPGTRLTVT.

This clonotype has at least ten counts. The rearrangement uses TRBV5-1 and TRBJ2-7; TRBD2 agrees at 8 bases. The CDR3 runs to 14 residues. Germline lookup yields CDR1 SGHRS and CDR2 YFSETQ. J gave up 3 bases and V 4 bases, and 6 bases lay outside the gene matches. Here the CDR3 reads CASSPERESYEQYF. The CDR3 nucleotides read TGCGCCAGCAGCCCCGAGCGGGAGAGCTACGAGCAGTACTTC. Based on the CDR3 plus reference TRBV5-1 and TRBJ2-7, the full variable domain is KAGVTQTPRYLIKTRGQQVTLSCSPISGHRSVSWYQQTPGQGLQFLFEYFSETQRNKGNFPGRFSGRQFSNSRSEMNVSTLELGDSALYLCASSPERESYEQYFGPGTRLTVT.

This clonotype was counted ten times or more. V usage is TRBV27 and J usage is TRBJ2-3; TRBD2 is a possible D gene (6 bases). The CDR3 consists of 16 residues. Trimming left V 5 bases short and J 2 bases short, with 17 bases between. Germline values: CDR1 MNHEY, CDR2 SMNVEV (reference sequence). The CDR3 bases are TGTGCCAGCAGTCCCCATGGCAGGGAGGACACAGATACGCAGTATTTT. As protein: CASSPHGREDTDTQYF.

Many counts were recorded for this clonotype. This sequence joins TRBV20-1 and TRBJ2-7; 10 bases fit TRBD2. After removal of 3 bases from V and 4 bases from J, the junction contained 6 bases not matched to a gene. Germline values: CDR1 DFQATT, CDR2 SNEGSKA (reference sequence). This CDR3 region has 14 residues. The DNA of the CDR3 is TGCAGTGCTAGTGCCGGGACTAGCGTATACGAGCAGTACTTC. This encodes CSASAGTSVYEQYF.

This clonotype was counted at least ten times. The V gene is TRBV3-1, the J gene TRBJ1-2; D is unresolved. CDR3 length: 16 amino acids. V was clipped by 4 bases and J by 4 bases, with 19 bases between them. CDR1 is LGHDT and CDR2 is YNNKEL in the germline V gene (reference sequence). The CDR3 loop reads CASSPRTGNAVYGYTF. CDR3 coding DNA: TGTGCCAGCAGCCCCCGGACGGGGAATGCGGTCTATGGCTACACCTTC.

This clonotype was counted between two and nine times. The genes are TRBV4-1 and TRBJ2-1; 7 nucleotides align to TRBD1. Germline assignment: CDR1 MGHRA and CDR2 YSYEKL. The CDR3 consists of 14 residues. Germline trimming cut 4 bases from V and 5 bases from J; bases unmatched to any gene: 5. The CDR3 loop is CASSPLQGNNEQFF. CDR3 in DNA: TGCGCCAGCAGCCCTTTACAGGGGAACAATGAGCAGTTCTTC.

The V and J genes are TRBV9 and TRBJ2-1, with D uncertain. Germline CDR1 is SGDLS and CDR2 is YYNGEE. The V gene lost 3 bases and the J gene lost 6 bases, with 10 bases spanning the gap. The CDR3 runs 13 residues. CDR3 sequence: CASSAPAGNEQFF. The CDR3 DNA is TGTGCCAGCAGCGCACCGGCAGGCAATGAGCAGTTCTTC.

The table lists this clonotype with many counts. The rearrangement joins TRBV7-3 to TRBJ2-2; TRBD2 agrees at 10 bases. V was pared by 5 bases and J by 6 bases, with 6 bases of the junction left unmatched. Germline CDR1 and CDR2: SGHTA and FQGTGA. CDR3 length equals 15 residues. The CDR3 region has the DNA TGTGCCAGCAGCGCCGCTAGCGGGGGCGCCGGGGAGCTGTTTTTT. Its translation is CASSAASGGAGELFF.

This clonotype was observed a few times. This may stem from a read error, because a much larger clone lies one nucleotide away. The chain uses TRBV27 and TRBJ2-7; D is ambiguous. The CDR3 loop spans 14 amino acids. Trimming pared 1 base from V and 8 bases from J, leaving 15 bases between. The germline CDR1 and CDR2 sequences are MNHEY and SMNVEV (reference sequence). The CDR3 spells CASSLFGTGYKQYF. For the CDR3, the DNA is TGTGCCAGCAGTTTATTCGGTACCGGGTACAAGCAGTACTTC.